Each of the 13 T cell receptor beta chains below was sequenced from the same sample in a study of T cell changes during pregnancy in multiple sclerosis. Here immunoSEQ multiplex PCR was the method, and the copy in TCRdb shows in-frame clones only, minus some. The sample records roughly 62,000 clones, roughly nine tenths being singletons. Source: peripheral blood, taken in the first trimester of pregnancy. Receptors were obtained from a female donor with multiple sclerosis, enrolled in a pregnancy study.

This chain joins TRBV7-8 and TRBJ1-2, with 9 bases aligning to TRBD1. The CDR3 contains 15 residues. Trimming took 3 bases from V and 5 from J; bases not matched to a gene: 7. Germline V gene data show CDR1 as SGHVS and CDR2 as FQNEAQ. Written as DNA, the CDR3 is TGTGCCAGCAGCTTGGGGACCGGGACAGGGTATGGCTACACCTTC. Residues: CASSLGTGTGYGYTF.

The CDR3 loop is CASSQGTGWAVNYGYTF. The CDR3 DNA follows: TGCGCCAGCAGCCAAGGGACAGGGTGGGCGGTTAACTATGGCTACACCTTC. V is TRBV5-1 and J is TRBJ1-2, with TRBD1 matching 9 bases. This CDR3 spans 17 amino acids. After removal of 4 bases from V and 1 base from J, the junction contained 11 bases not matched to a gene. Per the germline V gene, CDR1 is SGHRS and CDR2 is YFSETQ.

The CDR3 DNA reads as TGTGCCAGCAGTGACGGCAGGGGGCGCAGGGTGGGGGGCTACACCTTC. It yields the protein CASSDGRGRRVGGYTF. This chain links TRBV25-1 with TRBJ1-2, with 8 bases matching TRBD1. Germline trimming cut 3 bases from V and 8 bases from J; bases unmatched to any gene: 14. The length of the CDR3 is 16 residues. Germline CDR1 reads MGHDK; CDR2 reads SYGVNS.

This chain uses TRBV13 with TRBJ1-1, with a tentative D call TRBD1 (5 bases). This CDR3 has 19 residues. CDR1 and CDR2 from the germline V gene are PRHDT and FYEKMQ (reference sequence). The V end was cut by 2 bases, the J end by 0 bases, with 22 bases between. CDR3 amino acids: CASSLQFGGAERMNTEAFF. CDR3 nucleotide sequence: TGTGCCAGCAGCTTACAATTCGGAGGGGCAGAGAGAATGAACACTGAAGCTTTCTTT.

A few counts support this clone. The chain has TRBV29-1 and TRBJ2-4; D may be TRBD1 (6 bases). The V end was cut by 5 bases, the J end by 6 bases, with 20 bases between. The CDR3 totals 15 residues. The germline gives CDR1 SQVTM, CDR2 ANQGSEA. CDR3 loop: CSVTRDTNWGNIQYF. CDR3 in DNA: TGCAGCGTTACCCGGGACACCAATTGGGGAAACATTCAGTACTTC.

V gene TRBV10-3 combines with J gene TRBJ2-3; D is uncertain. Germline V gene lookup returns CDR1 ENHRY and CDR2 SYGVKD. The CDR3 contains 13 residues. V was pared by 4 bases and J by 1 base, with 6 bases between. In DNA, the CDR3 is TGTGCCATCAGTGCTCCCCGCACAGATACGCAGTATTTT. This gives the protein CAISAPRTDTQYF.

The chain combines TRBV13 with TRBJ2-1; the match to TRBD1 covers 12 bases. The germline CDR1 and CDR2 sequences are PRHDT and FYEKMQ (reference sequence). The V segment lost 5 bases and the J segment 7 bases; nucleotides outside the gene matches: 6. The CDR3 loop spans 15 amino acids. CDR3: CASSRGDRGRNEQFF. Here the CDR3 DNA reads TGTGCCAGCAGCAGGGGGGACAGGGGGCGAAATGAGCAGTTCTTC.

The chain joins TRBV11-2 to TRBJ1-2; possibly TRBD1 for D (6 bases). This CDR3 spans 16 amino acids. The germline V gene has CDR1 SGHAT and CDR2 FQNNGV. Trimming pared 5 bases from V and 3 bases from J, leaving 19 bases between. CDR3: CASSPGQPVVDYGYTF. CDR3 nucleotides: TGTGCCAGCAGCCCTGGACAGCCCGTCGTAGACTATGGCTACACCTTC.

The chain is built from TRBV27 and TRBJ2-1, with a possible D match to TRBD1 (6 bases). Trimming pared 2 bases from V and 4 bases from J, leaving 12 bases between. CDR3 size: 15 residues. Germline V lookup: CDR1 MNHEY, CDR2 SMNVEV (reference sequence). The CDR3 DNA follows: TGTGCCAGCAGTTTAGACAGGTCAACTTACAATGAGCAGTTCTTC. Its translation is CASSLDRSTYNEQFF.

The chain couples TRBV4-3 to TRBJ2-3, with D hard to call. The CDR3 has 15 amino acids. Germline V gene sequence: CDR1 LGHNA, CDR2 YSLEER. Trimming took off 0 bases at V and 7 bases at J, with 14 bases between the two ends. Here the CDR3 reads CASSQDFGPLHTQYF. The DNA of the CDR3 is TGCGCCAGCAGCCAAGATTTTGGGCCGCTTCATACGCAGTATTTT.

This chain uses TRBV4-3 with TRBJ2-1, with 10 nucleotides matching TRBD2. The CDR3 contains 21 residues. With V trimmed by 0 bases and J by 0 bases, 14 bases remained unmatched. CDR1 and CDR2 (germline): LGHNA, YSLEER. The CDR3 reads CASSQDRGSGGLPSSYNEQFF. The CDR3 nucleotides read TGCGCCAGCAGCCAAGACCGAGGTAGCGGGGGGCTTCCTAGCTCCTACAATGAGCAGTTCTTC.

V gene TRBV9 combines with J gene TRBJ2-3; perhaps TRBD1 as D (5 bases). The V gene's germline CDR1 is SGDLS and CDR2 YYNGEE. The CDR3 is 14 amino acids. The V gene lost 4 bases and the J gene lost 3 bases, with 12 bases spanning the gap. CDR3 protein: CASSPGIGTDTQYF. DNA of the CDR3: TGTGCCAGCAGCCCAGGGATTGGGACAGATACGCAGTATTTT.

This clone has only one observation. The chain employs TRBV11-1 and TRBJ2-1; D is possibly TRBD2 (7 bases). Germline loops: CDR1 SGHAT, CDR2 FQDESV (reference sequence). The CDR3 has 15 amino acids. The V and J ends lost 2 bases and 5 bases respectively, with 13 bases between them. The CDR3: CASSLRGALNNEQFF. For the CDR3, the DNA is TGTGCCAGCAGCTTACGGGGGGCTCTAAACAATGAGCAGTTCTTC.